This T cell receptor (beta chain) derives from a study of blood T cell repertoires in COVID-19. Two negative PCRs, clearance, or symptom resolution had been documented for recovered Cohort 3 donors. V lost 7 bases, J lost 9 bases, and 14 bases lay in between. Germline-derived CDR1 and CDR2 are SGHRS and YFSETQ. The CDR3 totals 13 residues. Authors' methods: The assay estimated nucleated cells by amplifying reference gene primers. Repertoires were generated with immunoSEQ multiplex PCR, while TCRdb's copy carries only in-frame clones and drops some. V and J calls and clone size are given by that table; D and trimming were obtained from the DNA. The table records roughly 400,000 clones, around 91% of them present only once.

This chain links TRBV5-1 with TRBJ1-6; D remains ambiguous. The origin of this receptor is a man in his late teens or twenties who had recovered from COVID-19. The source material was PBMCs or T cells enriched from blood (not recorded which). CDR3: CASSDTVSSPLHF. The CDR3 region has the DNA TGCGCCAGCTCTGACACAGTGAGTTCACCCCTCCACTTT.